The 15 T cell receptor beta chains listed next were all sequenced from one sample in a study of T cell clonality in common variable immunodeficiency (dated by TCRdb to the mid-2010s). The library was made by the immunoSEQ multiplex PCR assay. TCRdb provides this immuneACCESS table in a form limited to in-frame rearrangements. Some clones are lacking; in checked studies, under half of them reflect an unresolved V gene, and why the rest are absent is not known. The table notes some 45,000 clones here, none of them singletons. The ten largest clones capture roughly 6.2% of the sample. The material sequenced was peripheral blood mononuclear cells. The receptors come from a person aged 18-70 years in good health.

In its sample, this clone was seen a few times. The sequence runs out 3 residues before the end of the CDR3; the remainder is reconstructed from the germline J gene. The sample carries other DNA sequences with the same CDR3. The chain has TRBV7-2 and TRBJ1-2, with D uncertain. The germline gives CDR1 SGHTA, CDR2 FQGNSA. The CDR3 spans 11 residues. Incomplete CDR3 DNA: TGTGCCAGCAGCCTCGCCTACGAC. Encoded protein: CASSLAYD. The CDR3 in its entirety is CASSLAYDYTF.

There are many counts of this clone. The read comes to an end 3 residues before the CDR3 does, leaving the germline J gene to fill in the end. The chain has TRBV10-3 and TRBJ2-4; 9 bases match TRBD1. The V segment lost 4 bases and the J segment 1 base; nucleotides outside the gene matches: 5. The CDR3 length is 16 residues. From germline, CDR1 is ENHRY and CDR2 SYGVKD. Incomplete CDR3 DNA: TGTGCCATCAGTGTAGGGACAGGGCCCGCCAAAAACATT. Protein product: CAISVGTGPAKNI. The entire CDR3 is CAISVGTGPAKNIQYF.

In its sample, this clone was seen many times. With the read ending 3 residues before the CDR3 end, the germline J gene is used to fill in that end. The chain combines TRBV10-3 with TRBJ1-1; 8 nucleotides match TRBD1. V was clipped by 10 bases and J by 4 bases; unmatched bases: 8. The germline gives CDR1 ENHRY, CDR2 SYGVKD. CDR3 length equals 13 residues. CDR3 DNA, as far as it was read: TGTGCCACCGGACAGGGTGGGGGCACTGAA. Protein product: CATGQGGGTE. In full, the CDR3 reads CATGQGGGTEAFF.

This clone has ten or more counts. The read terminates 3 residues before the CDR3 end, so the remaining end is supplied by the germline J gene. This chain connects TRBV20-1 to TRBJ2-5, with 10 bases identical to TRBD2. V trimming: 1 base; J trimming: 7 bases; junction bases outside the gene matches: 9. This CDR3 has 15 amino acids. Germline V CDR1 and CDR2: DFQATT, SNEGSKA (reference sequence). The CDR3 region is CSARALAGAPGTQYF. CDR3 bases read: TGCAGTGCTAGAGCCCTAGCGGGGGCCCCGGGGACC.

This clone was found many times. The DNA ends 3 residues before the CDR3 does, and the rest of the CDR3 is filled in from the germline J gene. V and J are TRBV19 and TRBJ2-5, with D possibly TRBD1 on 6 matching bases. CDR3 length: 15 amino acids. Looked up from germline, CDR1 is LNHDA and CDR2 is SQIVND (reference sequence). V gave up 4 bases and J gave up 0 bases, with 12 bases separating them. CDR3: CASSTGQIHQETQYF. The sequenced part of the CDR3 DNA is TGTGCCAGTAGTACCGGACAGATTCACCAAGAGACC.

This clone appeared many times. Read sequence stops 3 residues before the CDR3 end, and the germline J gene provides the missing end. The gene calls are TRBV20-1 and TRBJ1-2; D might be TRBD1 (6 bases). The CDR3 extends over 12 amino acids. Germline V gene data show CDR1 as DFQATT and CDR2 as SNEGSKA (reference sequence). V was shortened by 5 bases and J by 5 bases, with 12 bases between the two germline ends. CDR3 bases read: TGCAGTGCTGGGGGCCTGGTTTATGGC. Protein product: CSAGGLVYG. The CDR3, in full, reads CSAGGLVYGYTF.

Comments on this clone: The CDR3 end falls 3 residues outside the read, so it is completed with the germline J gene. The genes are TRBV19 and TRBJ1-5; the D gene is possibly TRBD1 (6 bases). Germline V lookup: CDR1 LNHDA, CDR2 SQIVND (reference sequence). The V gene lost 9 bases and the J gene lost 6 bases, with 21 bases spanning the gap. This CDR3 contains 15 residues. The CDR3 sequence is CASPMGGALGQPQHF. Partial CDR3 DNA: TGTGCCAGCCCCATGGGGGGGGCGCTGGGTCAGCCC.

This clone was detected many times. The read ends 3 residues before the CDR3 terminus; that terminus is restored from the germline J gene. This rearrangement joins TRBV7-6 to TRBJ2-7; 9 positions agree with TRBD1. CDR1 and CDR2 from the germline V gene are SGHVS and FNYEAQ. The ends lost 2 bases at V and 5 bases at J; junction bases unmatched: 7. The CDR3 is 15 amino acids. This CDR3 reads CASSLYGTGKDEQYF. The part of the CDR3 DNA that was read is TGTGCCAGCAGCTTATATGGGACAGGGAAGGACGAG.

This clone was observed many times. The read stops 3 residues short of the end of the CDR3; the missing end is completed from the germline J gene. The chain has TRBV2 and TRBJ2-7, with 10 positions matching TRBD1. V gave up 4 bases and J gave up 3 bases; unmatched junction bases: 6. CDR3 length equals 15 residues. CDR1 and CDR2 from the germline V gene are SNHLY and FYNNEI. The CDR3 sequence is CASSGPGQGFYEQYF. The CDR3 bases that were read are TGTGCCAGCAGTGGTCCGGGACAGGGGTTCTACGAG.

This clone showed up many times. The read gets to within 3 residues of the CDR3 end, and the germline J gene fills in the rest. The chain carries TRBV6-2 or TRBV6-3 and TRBJ2-1, with 7 bases aligning to TRBD1. Germline CDR1 is MNHEY and CDR2 is SVGEGT. The CDR3 totals 13 residues. The V and J ends lost 5 bases and 7 bases, in that order; junction bases with no gene match: 5. The chain's CDR3 is CASSGTRGNEQFF. CDR3 bases read: TGTGCCAGCAGTGGCACCAGGGGGAATGAG.

With regard to this clone: The read ends 3 residues shy of where the CDR3 ends; the end is completed using the germline J gene. The V and J genes are TRBV7-2 and TRBJ2-2; possibly TRBD1 for D (6 bases). CDR3 length equals 13 residues. The germline V gene encodes CDR1 SGHTA and CDR2 FQGNSA. The sequenced part of the CDR3 DNA is TGTGCCAGCAGCCGGACAGCCGGTGAAAAG. Protein sequence: CASSRTAGEK. In full, the CDR3 is CASSRTAGEKLFF.

This clone was counted ten times or more. The CDR3 goes on 3 residues after the read ends, and that part is filled in from the germline J gene. This rearrangement joins TRBV19 to TRBJ2-3; D ambiguous. CDR3 size: 15 residues. Germline CDR1 reads LNHDA; CDR2 reads SQIVND (reference sequence). Between the trimmed V and J ends, which lost 0 bases and 2 bases, there was a span of 9 bases. The CDR3: CASSIDRSPTDTQYF. The covered CDR3 bases are TGTGCCAGTAGTATAGATCGTAGTCCCACAGATACG.

At least ten counts were recorded for this clone. One end of the junction varies from germline; a read error may be responsible. The read falls 3 residues short of the CDR3 end, and the missing part is taken from the germline J gene. This chain joins TRBV7-2 and TRBJ2-5, with a weak D call TRBD1 (6 bases). The CDR3 contains 14 residues. CDR1 and CDR2 (germline): SGHTA, FQGNSA. The CDR3 DNA, read in part, is TGTGCCAGCAGCCTAGCTGGGGGCTTTGAGACC. Its protein is CASSLAGGFET. The whole CDR3 reads CASSLAGGFETQYF.

This clone was recorded at least ten times. With the read ending 3 residues before the CDR3 end, the germline J gene is used to fill in that end. This chain joins TRBV4-1 and TRBJ1-2, with 9 bases identical to TRBD1. The CDR3 sequence is 13 residues long. Germline CDR1 MGHRA, CDR2 YSYEKL. Incomplete CDR3 DNA: TGCGCCAGCAGCCCGGGACAGGGTGCCGGC. Translating it yields CASSPGQGAG. The whole CDR3 reads CASSPGQGAGYTF.

This clone has a count of ten or more. The read comes to an end 3 residues before the CDR3 does, leaving the germline J gene to fill in the end. The rearrangement uses TRBV30 and TRBJ2-1; 13 bases agree with TRBD2. Trimming at V came to 7 bases and at J to 9 bases, leaving 6 bases not matched to a gene. The CDR3 extends over 13 amino acids. CDR1 and CDR2 from the germline V gene are GTSNPN and SVGIG (reference sequence). The CDR3: CASTSGGEGEQFF. The CDR3 DNA, read in part, is TGTGCCTCCACTAGCGGGGGGGAGGGTGAG. Using reference TRBV30 and TRBJ2-1 for the parts outside the CDR3, the full variable domain is SQTIHQWPATLVQPVGSPLSLECTVEGTSNPNLYWYRQAAGRGLQLLFYSVGIGQISSEVPQNLSASRPQDRQFILSSKKLLLSDSGFYLCASTSGGEGEQFFGPGTRLTVL.